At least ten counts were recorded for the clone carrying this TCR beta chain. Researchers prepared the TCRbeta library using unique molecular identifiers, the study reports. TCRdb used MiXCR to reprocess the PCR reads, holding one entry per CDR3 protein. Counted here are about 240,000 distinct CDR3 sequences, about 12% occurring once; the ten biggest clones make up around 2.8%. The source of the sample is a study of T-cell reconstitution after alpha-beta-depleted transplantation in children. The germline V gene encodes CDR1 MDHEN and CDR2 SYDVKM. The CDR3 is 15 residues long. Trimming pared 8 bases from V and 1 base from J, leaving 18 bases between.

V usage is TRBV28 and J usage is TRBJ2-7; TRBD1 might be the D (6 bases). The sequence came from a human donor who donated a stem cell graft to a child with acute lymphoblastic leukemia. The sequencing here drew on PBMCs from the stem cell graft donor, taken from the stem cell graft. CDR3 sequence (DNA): TGTGCCAGCTCCCTAGGGGGACAAAAATCCTACGAGCAGTACTTC. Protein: CASSLGGQKSYEQYF.